The clone carrying this TCR beta chain was observed once. Its target is unknown. CDR1 and CDR2 from the germline V gene are MNHEY and SMNVEV (reference sequence). V was pared by 5 bases and J by 4 bases, with 2 bases between. There are 11 residues in the CDR3. The data derive from a study of cytotoxic CD8 clonotypes in ibrutinib-treated CLL. Study information: Around 10 relapsed/refractory, approximately 15 treatment-naive; approximately 18 IGHV unmutated.

Produced via immunoSEQ multiplex PCR; TCRdb's table is partial and in-frame only. The sample lists 110,000 to 150,000 clones, 79% occurring once. Study-wide results and limits: Public clonotypes occurred uncommonly; on treatment, they contracted or remained stable. Sampling of sustained-remission and progressing patients occurred at differing times. Clonality was higher at ibrutinib response and returned toward baseline at progression.

The chain carries TRBV27 and TRBJ2-2; D is unclear. Sequenced material: PBMCs, taken after 12 months of ibrutinib treatment. This receptor was obtained from a human donor with chronic lymphocytic leukemia. This CDR3 is CASSRTGELFF. The CDR3 bases are TGTGCCAGCAGTCGCACCGGGGAGCTGTTTTTT.